What follows are 18 T cell receptor beta chains derived from one specimen sequenced in a study of blood T cell repertoires in COVID-19. Clones were read by immunoSEQ multiplex PCR, and TCRdb kept only the in-frame ones, dropping some. Of about 340,000 clones in the sample, around 88% are singletons; the top ten hold roughly 6.6%. The sample taken for sequencing was peripheral blood. All receptors derive from a woman aged 55-75 years with COVID-19, enrolled during active disease.

V usage is TRBV18 and J usage is TRBJ1-2; tentatively, D is TRBD1 (5 bases). V was pared by 3 bases and J by 1 base, with 21 bases between. This CDR3 has 18 amino acids. Germline CDR1 and CDR2: KGHSH and LQKENI. In nucleotides, the CDR3 is TGTGCCAGCTCACCCGGTAATTCGAGGACATCAATTAACTATGGCTACACCTTC. Translating it yields CASSPGNSRTSINYGYTF.

This rearrangement joins TRBV2 to TRBJ1-6; D might be TRBD1 (6 bases). The CDR3 contains 14 residues. V was shortened by 3 bases and J by 6 bases, with 9 bases between the two germline ends. Per the germline V gene, CDR1 is SNHLY and CDR2 is FYNNEI. The CDR3 DNA follows: TGTGCCAGCAGTGATCCACAGGGTAATTCACCCCTCCACTTT. Protein sequence: CASSDPQGNSPLHF.

This chain connects TRBV15 to TRBJ1-5, with a possible D match to TRBD1 (6 bases). The CDR3 consists of 16 residues. Trimming removed 1 base at V and 5 bases at J, with 15 bases between. Per the germline V gene, CDR1 is LNHNV and CDR2 is YYDKDF (reference sequence). In nucleotides, the CDR3 is TGTGCCACCAGCAGAGGAGGACAGCTACTATATCAGCCCCAGCATTTT. Its protein product is CATSRGGQLLYQPQHF.

In DNA, the CDR3 is TGTGCCAGCAGCCAGTCGGGGTCCTACAATGAGCAGTTCTTC. The encoded protein is CASSQSGSYNEQFF. This sequence joins TRBV6-2 or TRBV6-3 and TRBJ2-1; TRBD2 might be the D (5 bases). Trimming took off 6 bases at V and 1 base at J, with 10 bases between the two ends. This CDR3 comprises 14 residues. Germline V CDR1 and CDR2: MNHEY, SVGEGT.

V usage is TRBV9 and J usage is TRBJ2-3; 10 nucleotides align to TRBD2. CDR3 length: 14 residues. The germline CDR1 and CDR2 sequences are SGDLS and YYNGEE. J gave up 4 bases and V 7 bases, and 6 bases lay outside the gene matches. In nucleotides, the CDR3 is TGTGCCAGCCGGGCTAGCGGGGGCTCAGATACGCAGTATTTT. It specifies CASRASGGSDTQYF.

V is TRBV10-2 and J is TRBJ1-3, with D perhaps matching TRBD1 (6 bases). This CDR3 has 14 amino acids. Germline lookup yields CDR1 WSHSY and CDR2 SAAADI. Deletions cut 2 bases from V and 4 bases from J, with 9 bases between. CDR3 region: CASSERTAGNTIYF. For the CDR3, the DNA is TGCGCCAGCAGTGAGCGGACAGCAGGAAACACCATATATTTT.

The V gene is TRBV2, the J gene TRBJ2-7, with D perhaps TRBD2 (6 bases). The CDR3 covers 13 residues. Trimming pared 8 bases from V and 0 bases from J, leaving 11 bases between. CDR1 is SNHLY and CDR2 is FYNNEI in the germline V gene. This CDR3 is CASGDFVSYEQYF. CDR3 nucleotide sequence: TGTGCCAGCGGGGACTTCGTCTCCTACGAGCAGTACTTC.

This chain's CDR3 is CASSVGRVGELFF. The CDR3 nucleotides are TGTGCCAGCAGCGTAGGCAGGGTGGGGGAGCTGTTTTTT. The chain recombines TRBV9 with TRBJ2-2, with D possibly matching TRBD1 (5 bases). Germline values: CDR1 SGDLS, CDR2 YYNGEE. CDR3 length: 13 residues. The V and J ends lost 0 bases and 8 bases respectively, with 8 bases between them.

The chain has TRBV12-3 or TRBV12-4 and TRBJ1-5, with a tentative D call TRBD1 (6 bases). Trimming pared 5 bases from V and 6 bases from J, leaving 11 bases between. The CDR3 length is 13 residues. Here the CDR3 reads CASSPQGFQPQHF. In DNA form, the CDR3 reads TGTGCCAGCAGTCCACAGGGTTTTCAGCCCCAGCATTTT.

The chain joins TRBV7-9 to TRBJ1-6; a weak D match, TRBD1 (5 bases). V lost 3 bases, J lost 4 bases, and 13 bases lay in between. The CDR3 is 16 residues long. CDR1 SEHNR and CDR2 FQNEAQ come from the germline V gene (reference sequence). The chain's CDR3 is CASSFREGRYNSPLHF. The CDR3 nucleotides are TGTGCCAGCAGCTTCAGGGAGGGTCGATATAATTCACCCCTCCACTTT.

This clone was detected only a few times. The V call is TRBV7-7, the J call TRBJ2-7; 12 bases match TRBD1. Germline trimming cut 5 bases from V and 4 bases from J; bases unmatched to any gene: 6. CDR3 size: 15 residues. Germline loops: CDR1 SSHAT, CDR2 FNYEAQ (reference sequence). The CDR3 coding sequence is TGTGCCAGCAGCGCCGGGACAGGGGGCGTTTACGAGCAGTACTTC. It yields the protein CASSAGTGGVYEQYF.

The chain is built from TRBV2 and TRBJ2-5; TRBD2 is a possible D gene (6 bases). The CDR3 length is 13 residues. The germline V gene encodes CDR1 SNHLY and CDR2 FYNNEI. Trimming took 6 bases from V and 3 from J, leaving 11 bases between them. CDR3 residues: CASRRDWEETQYF. The CDR3 DNA reads TGTGCCAGCAGAAGGGACTGGGAAGAGACCCAGTACTTC.

The V gene is TRBV11-2, the J gene TRBJ1-2; no clear D gene. The germline CDR1 and CDR2 sequences are SGHAT and FQNNGV. This CDR3 has 13 residues. The ends were cut back, 1 base at V and 7 bases at J, with 10 bases in the middle. The CDR3 protein is CASSLVSGLGYTF. The CDR3 bases are TGTGCCAGCAGCTTAGTTTCCGGACTTGGCTACACCTTC.

The chain joins TRBV2 to TRBJ1-1, with D possibly TRBD1 on 6 matching bases. This CDR3 is 14 amino acids long. CDR1 and CDR2 (germline): SNHLY, FYNNEI. Trimming left V 3 bases short and J 2 bases short, with 10 bases between. The CDR3 DNA reads as TGTGCCAGCAGTGAGAAACAGGGAAACACTGAAGCTTTCTTT. Its protein product is CASSEKQGNTEAFF.

J is TRBJ2-1 and V is TRBV11-3, with D perhaps TRBD1 (6 bases). Germline V CDR1 and CDR2: SGHNT, YENEEA. This CDR3 has 16 amino acids. Trimming removed 0 bases at V and 5 bases at J, with 14 bases between. DNA for the CDR3: TGTGCCAGCAGCTTAGAGCAAGGGGGAGTCCACAATGAGCAGTTCTTC. Translating it yields CASSLEQGGVHNEQFF.

J is TRBJ2-1 and V is TRBV20-1; TRBD1 matches 8 bases. This CDR3 has 14 residues. The germline CDR1 and CDR2 sequences are DFQATT and SNEGSKA (reference sequence). With 3 bases clipped from V and 9 bases from J, the junction kept 10 bases outside the gene matches. The chain's CDR3 is CSASRGAGGGEQFF. CDR3 bases: TGCAGTGCTAGTAGGGGGGCAGGGGGCGGTGAGCAGTTCTTC.

The gene calls are TRBV13 and TRBJ1-3; perhaps TRBD1 as D (6 bases). Germline V gene data show CDR1 as PRHDT and CDR2 as FYEKMQ (reference sequence). CDR3 length: 14 residues. V was pared by 4 bases and J by 4 bases, with 11 bases between. CDR3 nucleotide sequence: TGTGCCAGCAGCTCCGCAGGGGTAGGAAACACCATATATTTT. Its translation: CASSSAGVGNTIYF.

This clone was seen once. This chain connects TRBV7-8 to TRBJ2-5; D is possibly TRBD2 (5 bases). This CDR3 region has 14 residues. Per germline, CDR1 SGHVS and CDR2 FQNEAQ. V dropped 5 bases and J dropped 4 bases, with 14 bases sitting between them. DNA for the CDR3: TGTGCCAGCAGCCCAAGCGGAAAGTTAGAGACCCAGTACTTC. Encoded protein: CASSPSGKLETQYF. Together with reference TRBV7-8 and TRBJ2-5, the CDR3 gives the full variable domain: GAGVSQSPRYKVAKRGQDVALRCDPISGHVSLFWYQQALGQGPEFLTYFQNEAQLDKSGLPSDRFFAERPEGSVSTLKIQRTQQEDSAVYLCASSPSGKLETQYFGPGTRLLVL.